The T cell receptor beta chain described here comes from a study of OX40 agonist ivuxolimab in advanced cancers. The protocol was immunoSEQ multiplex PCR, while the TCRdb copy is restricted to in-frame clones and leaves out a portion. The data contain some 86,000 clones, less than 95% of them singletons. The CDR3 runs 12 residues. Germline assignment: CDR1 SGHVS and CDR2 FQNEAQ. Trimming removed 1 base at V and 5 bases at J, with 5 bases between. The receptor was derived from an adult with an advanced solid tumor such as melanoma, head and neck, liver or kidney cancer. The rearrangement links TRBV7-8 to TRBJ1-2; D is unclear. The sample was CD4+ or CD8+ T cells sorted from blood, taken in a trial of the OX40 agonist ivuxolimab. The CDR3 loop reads CASSLVGYGYTF. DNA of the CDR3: TGTGCCAGCAGCTTAGTGGGGTATGGCTACACCTTC.